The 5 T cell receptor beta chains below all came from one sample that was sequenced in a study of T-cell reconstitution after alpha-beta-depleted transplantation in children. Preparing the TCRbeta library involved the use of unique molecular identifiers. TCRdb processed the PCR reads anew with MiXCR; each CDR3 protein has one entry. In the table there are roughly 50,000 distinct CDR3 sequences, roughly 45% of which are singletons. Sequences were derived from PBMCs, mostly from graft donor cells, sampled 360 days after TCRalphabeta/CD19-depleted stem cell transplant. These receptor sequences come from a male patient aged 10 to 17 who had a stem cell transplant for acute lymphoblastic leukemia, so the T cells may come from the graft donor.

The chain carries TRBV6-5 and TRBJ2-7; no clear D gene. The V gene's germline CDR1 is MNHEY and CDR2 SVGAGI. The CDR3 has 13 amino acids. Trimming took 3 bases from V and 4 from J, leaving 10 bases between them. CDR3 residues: CASSYGIGYEQYF. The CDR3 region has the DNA TGTGCCAGCAGTTATGGTATAGGGTACGAGCAGTACTTC.

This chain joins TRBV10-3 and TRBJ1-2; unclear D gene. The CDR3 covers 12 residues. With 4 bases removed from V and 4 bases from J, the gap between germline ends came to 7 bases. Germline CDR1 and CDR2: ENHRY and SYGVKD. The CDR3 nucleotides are TGTGCCATCAGTGGGGGTTCCTATGGCTACACCTTC. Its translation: CAISGGSYGYTF.

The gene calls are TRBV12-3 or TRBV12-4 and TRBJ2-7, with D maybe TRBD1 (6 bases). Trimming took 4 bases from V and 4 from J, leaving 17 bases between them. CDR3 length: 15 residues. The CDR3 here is CASSSHYQQGYEQYF. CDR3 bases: TGTGCCAGCAGTTCCCACTACCAACAGGGTTACGAGCAGTACTTC.

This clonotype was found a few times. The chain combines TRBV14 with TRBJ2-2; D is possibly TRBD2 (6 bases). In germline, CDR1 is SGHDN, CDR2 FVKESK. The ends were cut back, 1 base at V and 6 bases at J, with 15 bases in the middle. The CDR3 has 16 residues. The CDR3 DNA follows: TGTGCCAGCAGCCAAGGGGCGGCGGGAAGGGCCGGGGAGCTGTTTTTT. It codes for CASSQGAAGRAGELFF.

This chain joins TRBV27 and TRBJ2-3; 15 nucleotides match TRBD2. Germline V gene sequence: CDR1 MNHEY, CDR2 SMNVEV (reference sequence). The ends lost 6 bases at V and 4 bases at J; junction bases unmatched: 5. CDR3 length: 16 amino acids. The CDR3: CASSPRTSGRADTQYF. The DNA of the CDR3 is TGTGCCAGCAGCCCCCGGACTAGCGGGAGGGCAGATACGCAGTATTTT.